This TCR beta chain was sequenced for a study of blood T cell repertoires in COVID-19. Study-level information: Both acute and convalescent COVID-19 samples were obtained from the United States, Italy and Spain. Nucleic acid was either cDNA or gDNA, and it came from T cells, B-cell-depleted T cells, or PBMCs.

CDR3 length equals 13 residues. CDR1 MDHEN and CDR2 SYDVKM come from the germline V gene. The V end lost 5 bases, the J end lost 14 bases, and 19 bases lay between the germline ends. This table comes from immunoSEQ multiplex PCR, and its TCRdb copy is limited to in-frame clones, with some not included. The sample consists of roughly 300,000 clones, roughly 90% of them appearing once. Patients at the Seattle site were enrolled during active infection and followed longitudinally. This chain connects TRBV28 to TRBJ2-1; D may be TRBD2 (5 bases). The sample was peripheral blood. The sequence derives from a woman under 40 with COVID-19, enrolled during active disease. The chain's CDR3 is CASSPTNDPREFF. For the CDR3, the DNA is TGTGCCAGCAGTCCCACAAACGACCCGAGGGAGTTCTTC.